This T cell receptor beta chain was identified in a study of T cells after yellow fever vaccination. V lost 2 bases and J 3 bases, leaving 11 bases between the germline ends. CDR1 is SGHTA, CDR2 FQGNSA, per germline. This CDR3 region has 14 residues. Broader study findings: Bulk-population clonotypes that are abundant could appear as contaminants in FACS-sorted repertoires. Most primary-vaccination clones reappeared after the booster (96% CD4, about 88% CD8).

Note on this clonotype: The antigen is unknown.

Synthesis of TCR cDNA relied on 5'RACE template switching, which attached a universal primer site and UMIs. In TCRdb, the 5' RACE reads were re-called with MiXCR into one record per CDR3 protein. The sample holds approximately 300,000 distinct CDR3 sequences, 13% seen once. J is TRBJ2-7 and V is TRBV7-2, with a tentative D call TRBD1 (5 bases). The sequence came from a man aged 25-40 years who received the YFV17D yellow fever vaccine. Material: CD4+ T cells sorted from PBMCs, obtained 45 days after the yellow fever booster vaccination. Here the CDR3 reads CASSLNSGNYEQYF. CDR3 coding DNA: TGTGCCAGCAGCTTAAACTCAGGGAACTACGAGCAGTACTTC. Full variable domain (outside the CDR3, taken from reference TRBV7-2 and TRBJ2-7): GAGVSQSPSNKVTEKGKDVELRCDPISGHTALYWYRQSLGQGLEFLIYFQGNSAPDKSGLPSDRFSAERTGGSVSTLTIQRTQQEDSAVYLCASSLNSGNYEQYFGPGTRLTVT.